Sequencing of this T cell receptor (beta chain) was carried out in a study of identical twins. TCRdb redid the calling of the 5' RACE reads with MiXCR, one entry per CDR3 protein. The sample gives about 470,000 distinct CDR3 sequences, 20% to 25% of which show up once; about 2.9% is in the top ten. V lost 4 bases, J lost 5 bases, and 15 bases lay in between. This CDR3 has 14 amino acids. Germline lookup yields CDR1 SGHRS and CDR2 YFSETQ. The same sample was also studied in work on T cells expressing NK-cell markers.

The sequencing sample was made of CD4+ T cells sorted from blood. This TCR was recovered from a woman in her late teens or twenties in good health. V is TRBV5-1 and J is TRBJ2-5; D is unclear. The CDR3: CASSHRGASETQYF. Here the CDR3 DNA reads TGCGCCAGCAGCCACCGAGGAGCCTCCGAGACCCAGTACTTC. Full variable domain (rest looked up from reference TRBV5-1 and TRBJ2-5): KAGVTQTPRYLIKTRGQQVTLSCSPISGHRSVSWYQQTPGQGLQFLFEYFSETQRNKGNFPGRFSGRQFSNSRSEMNVSTLELGDSALYLCASSHRGASETQYFGPGTRLLVL.